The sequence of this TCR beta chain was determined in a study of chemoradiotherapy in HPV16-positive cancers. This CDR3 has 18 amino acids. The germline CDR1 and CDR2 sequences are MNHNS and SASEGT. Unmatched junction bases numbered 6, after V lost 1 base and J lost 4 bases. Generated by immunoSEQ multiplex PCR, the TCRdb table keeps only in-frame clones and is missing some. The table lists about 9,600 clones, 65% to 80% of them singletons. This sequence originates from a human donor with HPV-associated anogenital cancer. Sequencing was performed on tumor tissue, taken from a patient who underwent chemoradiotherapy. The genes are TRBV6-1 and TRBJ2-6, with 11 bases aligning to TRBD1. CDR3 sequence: CASSEVWTGGSGANVLTF. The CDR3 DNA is TGTGCCAGCAGTGAAGTTTGGACAGGGGGCTCCGGGGCCAACGTCCTGACTTTC.